This T cell receptor (beta chain) was captured by sequencing in a study of cytomegalovirus exposure and HLA in healthy donors. Study-level points and caveats: Subsequent analysis of the approximately 110 validation repertoires found a tendency for first-cohort TCR clusters to co-occur. Rarity characterized most TCR sequences, yet some public TCRs appeared in many donors.

Profiled with immunoSEQ multiplex PCR; TCRdb holds only in-frame clones, not every one. The sample has approximately 160,000 clones, 84% seen once; the top ten hold roughly 10%. Of note for this clone: Its specificity is unknown.

Trimming cost V 4 bases and J 3 bases; bases outside gene matches: 8. Germline assignment: CDR1 SQVTM and CDR2 ANQGSEA. There are 14 residues in the CDR3. The rearrangement uses TRBV29-1 and TRBJ1-2; 7 bases line up with TRBD1. The clonotype originates from a man aged 25 to 40 in good health and CMV-seropositive. Source material: PBMCs. The CDR3 reads CSVGLDRAYYGYTF. CDR3 in DNA: TGCAGCGTTGGGTTAGACAGGGCATACTATGGCTACACCTTC.